The next 28 T cell receptor beta chains were all read from a single sample in a study of cytomegalovirus exposure and HLA in healthy donors. The PCR made use of 60 Vbeta and 13 Jbeta primers. Measured with immunoSEQ multiplex PCR; TCRdb has only the in-frame clones, and not every one. The listing records roughly 30,000 clones. Sequences were obtained from PBMCs. The receptors originated from a woman in her forties in good health and CMV-seropositive.

The V and J genes are TRBV30 and TRBJ2-3; the D gene is possibly TRBD2 (5 bases). The germline V and J ends were trimmed by 0 bases and 2 bases, with 12 bases remaining between them. This CDR3 is built from 15 residues. The germline CDR1 and CDR2 sequences are GTSNPN and SVGIG (reference sequence). In DNA, the CDR3 is TGTGCCTGGAGTGTTGCAGCGGACCCCACAGATACGCAGTATTTT. Translating gives CAWSVAADPTDTQYF.

V and J are TRBV5-1 and TRBJ2-3; TRBD1 matches at 9 bases. There are 16 residues in the CDR3. Germline CDR1 reads SGHRS; CDR2 reads YFSETQ. V lost 4 bases, J lost 5 bases, and 11 bases stayed unmatched. The CDR3 coding sequence is TGCGCCAGCAGCCAAGACGGACAGGGGTGGGGAGATACGCAGTATTTT. Its translation is CASSQDGQGWGDTQYF. The whole variable domain, filled in from reference TRBV5-1 and TRBJ2-3, reads KAGVTQTPRYLIKTRGQQVTLSCSPISGHRSVSWYQQTPGQGLQFLFEYFSETQRNKGNFPGRFSGRQFSNSRSEMNVSTLELGDSALYLCASSQDGQGWGDTQYFGPGTRLTVL.

J is TRBJ1-5 and V is TRBV27; D is undetermined. Trimming left V 3 bases short and J 3 bases short, with 3 bases between. CDR3 size: 12 residues. Germline V gene data show CDR1 as MNHEY and CDR2 as SMNVEV (reference sequence). The CDR3 sequence is CASSFFNQPQHF. CDR3 nucleotide sequence: TGTGCCAGCAGTTTCTTCAATCAGCCCCAGCATTTT.

The gene calls are TRBV2 and TRBJ1-2, with 9 bases identical to TRBD1. The trim removed 5 bases at V and 6 bases at J, leaving 10 bases unmatched. Germline-derived CDR1 and CDR2 are SNHLY and FYNNEI. This CDR3 has 15 amino acids. CDR3 nucleotides: TGTGCCAGCAGTCGCCCCACAGGGGGCCTAGATGGCTACACCTTC. This codes for CASSRPTGGLDGYTF. Together with reference TRBV2 and TRBJ1-2, the CDR3 gives the full variable domain: EPEVTQTPSHQVTQMGQEVILRCVPISNHLYFYWYRQILGQKVEFLVSFYNNEISEKSEIFDDQFSVERPDGSNFTLKIRSTKLEDSAMYFCASSRPTGGLDGYTFGSGTRLTVV.

The chain joins TRBV30 to TRBJ2-5; TRBD2 is a possible D gene (6 bases). This CDR3 is built from 13 residues. V lost 5 bases and J 3 bases, leaving 13 bases between the germline ends. CDR1 is GTSNPN, CDR2 SVGIG, per germline (reference sequence). This chain's CDR3 is CAWSRDLKETQYF. For the CDR3, the DNA is TGTGCCTGGTCCCGGGACTTAAAAGAGACCCAGTACTTC.

The chain employs TRBV10-3 and TRBJ1-2; D is perhaps TRBD1 (5 bases). The CDR3 loop spans 15 amino acids. Germline CDR1 is ENHRY and CDR2 is SYGVKD. V lost 10 bases and J 1 base, leaving 19 bases between the germline ends. CDR3 residues: CATAGGGRDNYGYTF. The CDR3 DNA is TGTGCCACCGCGGGGGGAGGCAGGGATAACTATGGCTACACCTTC.

This sequence joins TRBV6-5 and TRBJ2-7, with 9 bases fitting TRBD1. CDR1 and CDR2 from the germline V gene are MNHEY and SVGAGI. The CDR3 contains 13 residues. J gave up 9 bases and V 8 bases, and 11 bases lay outside the gene matches. The CDR3 is CASSPGQGLMQYF. The CDR3 DNA is TGTGCCAGCTCTCCCGGACAGGGGTTAATGCAGTACTTC.

The chain couples TRBV4-2 to TRBJ1-1; D unresolved. CDR1 is LGHNA and CDR2 is YNFKEQ in the germline V gene. With 4 bases removed from V and 1 base from J, the gap between germline ends came to 10 bases. This CDR3 is 14 amino acids long. The CDR3 coding sequence is TGTGCCAGCAGCCCCCACGAGGGGAACACTGAAGCTTTCTTT. It is translated as CASSPHEGNTEAFF.

The chain has TRBV5-1 and TRBJ2-5; 8 bases line up with TRBD2. CDR3 size: 12 residues. Trimming at V came to 7 bases and at J to 1 base, leaving 0 bases not matched to a gene. Per germline, CDR1 SGHRS and CDR2 YFSETQ. CDR3 nucleotide sequence: TGCGCCAGCGGACTAGCCCAAGAGACCCAGTACTTC. It encodes CASGLAQETQYF.

To note about this clone: Additional DNA sequences in this sample encode the identical CDR3. The rearrangement links TRBV6-5 to TRBJ2-1; D is unclear. Trimming pared 6 bases from V and 9 bases from J, leaving 15 bases between. Germline V gene sequence: CDR1 MNHEY, CDR2 SVGAGI. This CDR3 has 13 amino acids. The CDR3 DNA reads TGTGCCAGCAGCGCACCGGGTACGAGTGAGCAGTTCTTC. It yields the protein CASSAPGTSEQFF.

The chain has TRBV29-1 and TRBJ2-5; D possibly corresponds to TRBD1 (5 bases). V shed 2 bases and J shed 3 bases, with 10 bases lying between them. CDR3 length: 13 residues. CDR1 and CDR2 from the germline V gene are SQVTM and ANQGSEA. CDR3 residues: CSVESPGKETQYF. CDR3 DNA: TGCAGCGTTGAATCCCCAGGGAAAGAGACCCAGTACTTC.

This chain links TRBV21-1 with TRBJ2-7; the listed D gene, TRBD1, was not tested against the DNA. TRBV21-1 is shown as a pseudogene. The CDR3 covers 14 residues. The CDR3 DNA sequence: TGTGCCAGCAGCACAAATGCAGGGGGCTACGAGCAGTACTTC. Protein: CASSTNAGGYEQYF.

The chain recombines TRBV2 with TRBJ1-1; the D is unclear. The V and J ends lost 6 bases and 0 bases respectively, with 11 bases between them. CDR3 length: 14 residues. CDR1 and CDR2 (germline): SNHLY, FYNNEI. This CDR3 is CASSKTYMNTEAFF. The CDR3 nucleotides read TGTGCCAGCAGCAAGACTTACATGAACACTGAAGCTTTCTTT. Filled out from reference TRBV2 and TRBJ1-1, the complete variable domain reads EPEVTQTPSHQVTQMGQEVILRCVPISNHLYFYWYRQILGQKVEFLVSFYNNEISEKSEIFDDQFSVERPDGSNFTLKIRSTKLEDSAMYFCASSKTYMNTEAFFGQGTRLTVV.

The chain employs TRBV9 and TRBJ2-6; TRBD1 agrees at 10 bases. This CDR3 is built from 16 residues. The germline gives CDR1 SGDLS, CDR2 YYNGEE. The V gene end was trimmed by 2 bases and the J gene end by 4 bases; junction bases not matched to a gene: 3. The CDR3 spells CASSVGQGIGANVLTF. Written as DNA, the CDR3 is TGTGCCAGCAGCGTGGGACAGGGGATCGGGGCCAACGTCCTGACTTTC.

The chain employs TRBV18 and TRBJ1-1; D may be TRBD1 (5 bases). V was cut by 4 bases and J by 2 bases, with 11 bases left in between. The CDR3 is 14 residues long. Looked up from germline, CDR1 is KGHSH and CDR2 is LQKENI. The DNA of the CDR3 is TGTGCCAGCTCACTAGATTGGACAAACACTGAAGCTTTCTTT. This codes for CASSLDWTNTEAFF.

CDR3 loop: CASSQVVGGLYYEQYF. CDR3 DNA sequence: TGCGCCAGCAGCCAGGTGGTCGGCGGGCTGTATTACGAGCAGTACTTC. The rearrangement links TRBV4-1 to TRBJ2-7, with D perhaps TRBD2 (5 bases). The V end was cut by 3 bases, the J end by 4 bases, with 19 bases between. This CDR3 contains 16 residues. Germline values: CDR1 MGHRA, CDR2 YSYEKL.

This chain joins TRBV6-6 and TRBJ1-1; TRBD1 agrees at 11 bases. With V trimmed by 5 bases and J by 4 bases, 6 bases remained unmatched. Per the germline V gene, CDR1 is MNHNY and CDR2 is SVGAGI (reference sequence). The CDR3 is 15 amino acids. In DNA form, the CDR3 reads TGTGCCAGCAGTATCGGGACAGGGGGGAGCACTGAAGCTTTCTTT. Translating it yields CASSIGTGGSTEAFF.

The rearrangement uses TRBV5-1 and TRBJ1-1; D gene unclear. Germline V gene sequence: CDR1 SGHRS, CDR2 YFSETQ. Trimming removed 5 bases at V and 5 bases at J, with 16 bases between. The CDR3 length is 14 residues. Here the CDR3 DNA reads TGCGCCAGCAGTTTAGGAGAGTTGAGGACTGAAGCTTTCTTT. Translating it yields CASSLGELRTEAFF.

The chain has TRBV10-1 and TRBJ2-5; 10 nucleotides line up with TRBD1. The germline gives CDR1 WNHNN, CDR2 SYGVQD (reference sequence). The CDR3 spans 15 residues. After removal of 3 bases from V and 5 bases from J, the junction contained 6 bases not matched to a gene. The CDR3: CASSDPTGGLETQYF. CDR3 in DNA: TGCGCCAGCAGTGACCCGACAGGGGGCCTGGAGACCCAGTACTTC.

In nucleotides, the CDR3 is TGCGCCAGCAGCTTGGGGGCCCCGAGCTCTGGGGCCAACGTCCTGACTTTC. It encodes CASSLGAPSSGANVLTF. This sequence joins TRBV5-1 and TRBJ2-6; D ambiguous. CDR1 and CDR2 from the germline V gene are SGHRS and YFSETQ. Trimming stripped 0 bases from V and 0 bases from J, with 10 bases between. This CDR3 spans 17 amino acids.

The chain carries TRBV6-6 and TRBJ1-5; D remains unclear. This CDR3 contains 11 residues. Germline V CDR1 and CDR2: MNHNY, SVGAGI (reference sequence). V was cut by 11 bases and J by 4 bases, with 9 bases left in between. The CDR3 sequence: CADFINQPQHF. The CDR3 DNA reads TGTGCCGACTTCATTAATCAGCCCCAGCATTTT.

This chain links TRBV29-1 with TRBJ2-7, with TRBD1 matching over 7 bases. Germline V gives CDR1 SQVTM, CDR2 ANQGSEA. The CDR3 is 13 residues long. J lost 2 bases, V lost 7 bases, and 8 bases had no gene match. The CDR3 sequence is CSATGTETYEQYF. The CDR3 DNA reads TGCAGCGCAACCGGGACAGAGACCTACGAGCAGTACTTC.

This chain joins TRBV30 and TRBJ1-2, with TRBD1 as a possible D gene (6 bases). Germline CDR1 reads GTSNPN; CDR2 reads SVGIG (reference sequence). Trimming took off 0 bases at V and 8 bases at J, with 19 bases between the two ends. The CDR3 has 15 residues. CDR3 DNA sequence: TGTGCCTGGAGTGTACCGGGGGGCGCGAGTATGGGCTACACCTTC. This codes for CAWSVPGGASMGYTF.

The chain carries TRBV28 and TRBJ1-2; D is unresolved. This CDR3 contains 13 residues. Per the germline V gene, CDR1 is MDHEN and CDR2 is SYDVKM. The V end lost 3 bases, the J end lost 2 bases, and 7 bases lay between the germline ends. CDR3 sequence: CASSFAGNYGYTF. The CDR3 region has the DNA TGTGCCAGCAGTTTCGCGGGGAACTATGGCTACACCTTC.

This rearrangement joins TRBV5-6 to TRBJ2-7; 8 bases are shared with TRBD1. After removal of 4 bases from V and 3 bases from J, the junction contained 6 bases not matched to a gene. This CDR3 comprises 14 residues. Germline V gene sequence: CDR1 SGHDT, CDR2 YYEEEE. The CDR3 DNA is TGTGCCAGCAGCCACCGGGACAGGCACTACGAGCAGTACTTC. Protein: CASSHRDRHYEQYF. Filled out from reference TRBV5-6 and TRBJ2-7, the complete variable domain reads DAGVTQSPTHLIKTRGQQVTLRCSPKSGHDTVSWYQQALGQGPQFIFQYYEEEERQRGNFPDRFSGHQFPNYSSELNVNALLLGDSALYLCASSHRDRHYEQYFGPGTRLTVT.

This chain uses TRBV30 with TRBJ2-1, with TRBD2 identical over 14 bases. Germline values: CDR1 GTSNPN, CDR2 SVGIG (reference sequence). The CDR3 contains 18 residues. V was clipped by 3 bases and J by 1 base; unmatched bases: 8. Written as DNA, the CDR3 is TGTGCCTGGAGCACGGCCCGGACTAGCGGGAGGTCCTACAATGAGCAGTTCTTC. The encoded protein is CAWSTARTSGRSYNEQFF.

V gene TRBV7-3 combines with J gene TRBJ2-1; possibly TRBD2 for D (7 bases). V was clipped by 3 bases and J by 5 bases, with 14 bases between them. Germline CDR1 reads SGHTA; CDR2 reads FQGTGA. There are 15 residues in the CDR3. In DNA form, the CDR3 reads TGTGCCAGCAGCTTTACAGGAGGGGGGGACAATGAGCAGTTCTTC. It translates to CASSFTGGGDNEQFF.

The chain has TRBV15 and TRBJ1-2, with D perhaps matching TRBD1 (6 bases). CDR1 and CDR2 from the germline V gene are LNHNV and YYDKDF (reference sequence). Deletions cut 0 bases from V and 6 bases from J, with 11 bases between. The CDR3 contains 14 residues. This CDR3 reads CATSRDLQGDGYTF. As DNA, the CDR3 is TGTGCCACCAGCAGAGATTTACAGGGTGATGGCTACACCTTC.